The sequence of this T cell receptor beta chain was determined in a study of T-cell reconstitution after alpha-beta-depleted transplantation in children. Overall study results and limits: Several patients had high TCRbeta diversity at day 60; it came from surviving recipient T cells and thymic progenitors. Hyperexpanded clones declined; after one year, newly produced T cells mostly supplied diversity.

Unique molecular identifiers were built into the TCRbeta library. TCRdb re-analysed the PCR reads in MiXCR, keeping a single row per CDR3 protein. This repertoire shows 450,000 to 550,000 distinct CDR3 sequences, about an eighth found once; its top ten account for about 15%. The CDR3 consists of 13 residues. The V gene end was trimmed by 6 bases and the J gene end by 3 bases; junction bases not matched to a gene: 4. Per germline, CDR1 SQVTM and CDR2 ANQGSEA. This clonotype was recorded a few times. Its specificity is unknown. The sequences come from PBMCs, mostly from graft donor cells, collected 180 days after TCRalphabeta/CD19-depleted stem cell transplant. This receptor was obtained from a female patient aged 2-9 years who had a stem cell transplant for aplastic anemia, so the T cells may come from the graft donor. The chain combines TRBV29-1 with TRBJ2-3; 9 bases align to TRBD1. The CDR3 DNA reads as TGCAGCGTCCCGGACAGGGGAACAGATACGCAGTATTTT. Its protein is CSVPDRGTDTQYF.